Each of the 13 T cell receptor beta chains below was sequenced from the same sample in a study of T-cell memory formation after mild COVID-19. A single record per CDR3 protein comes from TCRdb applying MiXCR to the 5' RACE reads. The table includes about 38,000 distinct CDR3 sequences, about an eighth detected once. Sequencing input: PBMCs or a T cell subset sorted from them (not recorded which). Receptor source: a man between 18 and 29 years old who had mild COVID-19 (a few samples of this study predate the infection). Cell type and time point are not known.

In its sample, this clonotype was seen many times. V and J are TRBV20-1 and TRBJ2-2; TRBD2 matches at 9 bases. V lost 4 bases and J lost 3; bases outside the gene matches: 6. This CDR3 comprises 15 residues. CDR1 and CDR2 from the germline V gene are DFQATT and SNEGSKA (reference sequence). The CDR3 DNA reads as TGCAGTGCTAAAGGCTCTAGCGGGGACACCGGGGAGCTGTTTTTT. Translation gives CSAKGSSGDTGELFF.

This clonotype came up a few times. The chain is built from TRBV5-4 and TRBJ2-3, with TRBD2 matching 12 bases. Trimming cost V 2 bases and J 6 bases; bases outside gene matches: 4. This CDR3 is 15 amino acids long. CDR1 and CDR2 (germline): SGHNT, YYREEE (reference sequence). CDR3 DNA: TGTGCCAGCAGCTTTCTAGCGGGGGGGCGGGATACGCAGTATTTT. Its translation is CASSFLAGGRDTQYF.

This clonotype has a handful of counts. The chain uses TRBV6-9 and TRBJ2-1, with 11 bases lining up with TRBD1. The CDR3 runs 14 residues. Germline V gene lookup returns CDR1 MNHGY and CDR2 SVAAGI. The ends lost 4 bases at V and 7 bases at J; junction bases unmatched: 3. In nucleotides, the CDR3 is TGTGCCAGCAGTTCGGGACAGGGGGTTAATGAGCAGTTCTTC. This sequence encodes CASSSGQGVNEQFF.

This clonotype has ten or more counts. The CDR3 region has the DNA TGTGCCAGCAGCCCTTTTAATTCACCCCTCCACTTT. Translation gives CASSPFNSPLHF. The J gene is TRBJ1-6, the V gene TRBV7-2; D call uncertain. CDR1 is SGHTA and CDR2 is FQGNSA in the germline V gene. The CDR3 contains 12 residues. Trimming stripped 5 bases from V and 6 bases from J, with 5 bases between.

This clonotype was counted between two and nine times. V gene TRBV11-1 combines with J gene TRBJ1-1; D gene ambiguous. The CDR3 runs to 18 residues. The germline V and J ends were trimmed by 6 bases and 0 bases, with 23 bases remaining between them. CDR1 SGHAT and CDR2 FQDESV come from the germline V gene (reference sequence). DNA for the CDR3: TGTGCCAGCAGTCGAACCGGGTTTCCGCAGCGGTTGAACACTGAAGCTTTCTTT. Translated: CASSRTGFPQRLNTEAFF.

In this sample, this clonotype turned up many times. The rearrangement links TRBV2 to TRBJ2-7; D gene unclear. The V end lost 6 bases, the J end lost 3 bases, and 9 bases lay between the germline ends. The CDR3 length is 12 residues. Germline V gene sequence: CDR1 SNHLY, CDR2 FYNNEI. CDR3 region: CASSQDIYEQYF. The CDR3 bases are TGTGCCAGCAGCCAAGACATCTACGAGCAGTACTTC.

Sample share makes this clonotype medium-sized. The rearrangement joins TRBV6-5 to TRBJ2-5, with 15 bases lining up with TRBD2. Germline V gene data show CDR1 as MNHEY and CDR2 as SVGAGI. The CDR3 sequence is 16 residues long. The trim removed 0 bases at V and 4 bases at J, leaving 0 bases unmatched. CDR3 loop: CASSYSGLAGGETQYF. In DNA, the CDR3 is TGTGCCAGCAGTTACTCGGGACTAGCGGGGGGAGAGACCCAGTACTTC.

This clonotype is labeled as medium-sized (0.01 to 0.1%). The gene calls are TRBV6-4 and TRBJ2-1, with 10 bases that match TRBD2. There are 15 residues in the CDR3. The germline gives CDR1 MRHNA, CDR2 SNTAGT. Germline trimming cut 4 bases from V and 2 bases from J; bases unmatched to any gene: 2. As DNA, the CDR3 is TGTGCCAGCAGTGGGACTAGCGGAACCTACAATGAGCAGTTCTTC. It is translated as CASSGTSGTYNEQFF.

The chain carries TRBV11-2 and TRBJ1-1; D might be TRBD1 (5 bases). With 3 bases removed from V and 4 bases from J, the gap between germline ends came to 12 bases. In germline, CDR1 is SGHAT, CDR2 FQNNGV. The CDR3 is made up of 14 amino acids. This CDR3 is CASSLGDGGTEAFF. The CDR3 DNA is TGTGCCAGCAGCTTGGGGGATGGTGGCACTGAAGCTTTCTTT. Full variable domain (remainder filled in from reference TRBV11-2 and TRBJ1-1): EAGVAQSPRYKIIEKRQSVAFWCNPISGHATLYWYQQILGQGPKLLIQFQNNGVVDDSQLPKDRFSAERLKGVDSTLKIQPAKLEDSAVYLCASSLGDGGTEAFFGQGTRLTVV.

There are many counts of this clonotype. CDR3 amino acids: CASSLDREASPLHF. The DNA for the CDR3 is TGTGCCAGCAGTTTGGACAGGGAGGCTTCACCCCTCCACTTT. The J gene is TRBJ1-6, the V gene TRBV12-3 or TRBV12-4, with 8 nucleotides matching TRBD1. The CDR3 has 14 amino acids. Trimming removed 3 bases from V and 9 bases from J; junction bases left unmatched: 4.

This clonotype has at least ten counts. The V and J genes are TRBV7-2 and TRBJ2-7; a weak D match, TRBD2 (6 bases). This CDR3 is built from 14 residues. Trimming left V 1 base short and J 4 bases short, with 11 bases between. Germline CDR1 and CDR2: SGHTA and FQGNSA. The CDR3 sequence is CASSLVGGGYEQYF. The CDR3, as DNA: TGTGCCAGCAGCTTAGTTGGGGGAGGTTACGAGCAGTACTTC. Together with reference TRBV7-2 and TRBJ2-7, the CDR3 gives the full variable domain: GAGVSQSPSNKVTEKGKDVELRCDPISGHTALYWYRQSLGQGLEFLIYFQGNSAPDKSGLPSDRFSAERTGGSVSTLTIQRTQQEDSAVYLCASSLVGGGYEQYFGPGTRLTVT.

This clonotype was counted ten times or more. CDR3 residues: CASSSGLGGTGELFF. CDR3 DNA: TGTGCCAGCAGTTCTGGGCTAGGTGGCACCGGGGAGCTGTTTTTT. The rearrangement links TRBV28 to TRBJ2-2; D gene ambiguous. The ends were cut back, 4 bases at V and 4 bases at J, with 13 bases in the middle. Germline CDR1 and CDR2: MDHEN and SYDVKM. There are 15 residues in the CDR3.

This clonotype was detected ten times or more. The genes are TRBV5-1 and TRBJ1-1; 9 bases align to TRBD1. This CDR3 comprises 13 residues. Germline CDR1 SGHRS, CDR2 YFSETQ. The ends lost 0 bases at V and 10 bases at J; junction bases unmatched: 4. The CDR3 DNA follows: TGCGCCAGCAGCTTGGGCGACAGGGGGGGAGCTTTCTTT. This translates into CASSLGDRGGAFF.